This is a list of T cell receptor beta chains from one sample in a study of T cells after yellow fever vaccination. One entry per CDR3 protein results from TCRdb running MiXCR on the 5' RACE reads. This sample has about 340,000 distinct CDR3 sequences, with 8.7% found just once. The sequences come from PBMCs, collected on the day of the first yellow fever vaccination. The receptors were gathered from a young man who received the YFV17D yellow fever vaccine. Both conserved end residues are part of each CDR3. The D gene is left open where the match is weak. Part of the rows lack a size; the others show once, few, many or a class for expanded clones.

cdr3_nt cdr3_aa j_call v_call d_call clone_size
TGCGCCAGCAGCCAAACGGGGAGCTCTGGAAACACCATATATTTT CASSQTGSSGNTIYF TRBJ1-3 TRBV4-1 NA few
TGTGCCAGTACCCTTGGGCAGGGGGATCAGCCCCAGCATTTT CASTLGQGDQPQHF TRBJ1-5 TRBV28 TRBD1 NA
TGCGCCAGCAGCTTGGGGACTAGCGGGGGATCGGAGACCCAGTACTTC CASSLGTSGGSETQYF TRBJ2-5 TRBV5-1 TRBD2 NA
TGTGCCAGCAGTTTTAAGTGGGGGACGTCTCCCGTTCCTGAGCATTTCTTC CASSFKWGTSPVPEHFF TRBJ2-1 TRBV12-3/TRBV12-4 NA NA
TGCGCCAGCAGCCAAACAGCGGGGGGGCACGTCGAGCAGTACTTC CASSQTAGGHVEQYF TRBJ2-7 TRBV5-1 TRBD2 many
TGTGCCAGCACGGGACAGGGGCACACCGGGGAGCTGTTTTTT CASTGQGHTGELFF TRBJ2-2 TRBV6-1 TRBD1 few
TGTGCCAGCAGCCCCATAGGGGGGGCAACGGGCGAGCAGTACTTC CASSPIGGATGEQYF TRBJ2-7 TRBV5-4 NA NA
TGCAGTGCTCGACTCATCTCTGGAAACACCATATATTTT CSARLISGNTIYF TRBJ1-3 TRBV20-1 NA few
TGTGCCACTGGACAGAATAACTATGGCTACACCTTC CATGQNNYGYTF TRBJ1-2 TRBV3-1 NA few
TGCAGCGCTGTCGGACAGGGGCCCTGGACTTTCTTT CSAVGQGPWTFF TRBJ1-1 TRBV29-1 TRBD1 few
TGCGCCAGCAGCTTGCAACCCTCTAATTCACCCCTCCACTTT CASSLQPSNSPLHF TRBJ1-6 TRBV5-1 NA few
TGTGCCAGCAGCTCGGGGGCCGGGGAGCTGTTTTTT CASSSGAGELFF TRBJ2-2 TRBV7-2 NA few
TGTGCCAGCAGCCCAGCAGGGACAGTCAATCAGCCCCAGCATTTT CASSPAGTVNQPQHF TRBJ1-5 TRBV7-2 TRBD1 few
TGCGCCAGCAGCTTGGGTGGGACAGCGAACACTGAAGCTTTCTTT CASSLGGTANTEAFF TRBJ1-1 TRBV5-1 TRBD1 NA
TGTGCCAGCAGGTACGTTGAGATGAACACTGAAGCTTTCTTT CASRYVEMNTEAFF TRBJ1-1 TRBV5-5 NA few
TGTGCCAGCAGGGGATTTAGACAGGGTGGTGGAAACACCATATATTTT CASRGFRQGGGNTIYF TRBJ1-3 TRBV12-3/TRBV12-4 TRBD1 medium-sized
TGCGCCAGCGGTGACACAGATACGCAGTATTTT CASGDTDTQYF TRBJ2-3 TRBV5-1 NA many
TGTGCCAGCAGATCTTGGAGTTCGGGCTATGGCTACACCTTC CASRSWSSGYGYTF TRBJ1-2 TRBV2 NA NA
TGCGCCAGCAGTTCCGGGACAGGGATTGGAGAGACCCAGTACTTC CASSSGTGIGETQYF TRBJ2-5 TRBV5-1 TRBD1 NA
TGTGCCACCTCAAAAGTCGCGGCTGTCGAGGAGCAGTACTTC CATSKVAAVEEQYF TRBJ2-7 TRBV18 NA NA
TGTGCCAGCTCACTTGGGGGACAGGGAGGCTACGAGCAGTACTTC CASSLGGQGGYEQYF TRBJ2-7 TRBV18 TRBD1 NA
TGCGCCAGCAGCTTGGAACCCTCAGCCGAAGATACGCAGTATTTT CASSLEPSAEDTQYF TRBJ2-3 TRBV5-1 NA many
TGTGCCAGCAGTCCAGGACAAGGCACAGATACGCAGTATTTT CASSPGQGTDTQYF TRBJ2-3 TRBV5-1 NA many
TGCAGTGCTAGGGCAACAACTAATGAAAAACTGTTTTTT CSARATTNEKLFF TRBJ1-4 TRBV20-1 NA many
TGTGCCAGCTGGGTCGGGTTGGACAATTCACCCCTCCACTTT CASWVGLDNSPLHF TRBJ1-6 TRBV2 NA many
TGTGCCAGCAGCAAAGGCGGGCCGGATGAGCAGTTCTTC CASSKGGPDEQFF TRBJ2-1 TRBV21-1 NA few
TGTGCCAGCTGCGTACTTGGGGCGGGAGAGACCCAGTACTTC CASCVLGAGETQYF TRBJ2-5 TRBV7-9 NA NA
TGTGCCAGCAGCTTACCAGCGGGAGCAGAGACCCAGTACTTC CASSLPAGAETQYF TRBJ2-5 TRBV7-2 TRBD2 NA
TGCGCCAGCAGCTTGGCCCCACAGGGGAAAGGGGCGAATTCACCCCTCCACTTT CASSLAPQGKGANSPLHF TRBJ1-6 TRBV5-1 TRBD1 few
TGTGCCAGCAGCGCCCTACAGGGCCCCCCCACAGATACGCAGTATTTT CASSALQGPPTDTQYF TRBJ2-3 TRBV7-9 NA NA
TGCAGTTACCGGACAGGGAATAATTCACCCCTCCACTTT CSYRTGNNSPLHF TRBJ1-6 TRBV29-1 TRBD1 many
TGCAGCATCCGATCCGGGACGGTGAATGAAAAACTGTTTTTT CSIRSGTVNEKLFF TRBJ1-4 TRBV20-1 NA NA
TGTGCCAGCTCACCACCATCGGAGGCTGGAAACACCATATATTTT CASSPPSEAGNTIYF TRBJ1-3 TRBV18 NA NA
TGTGCCAGCAGCTTAGTTCCAGGGCTTATCCTCACTGAAGCTTTCTTT CASSLVPGLILTEAFF TRBJ1-1 TRBV7-8 NA many
TGTGCCAGCAGCGCACAGGGGCTTGACACTGAAGCTTTCTTT CASSAQGLDTEAFF TRBJ1-1 TRBV9 TRBD1 NA
TGTGCCAGCAGTCGGACCGGGACATATAACACCGGGGAGCTGTTTTTT CASSRTGTYNTGELFF TRBJ2-2 TRBV6-1 NA few
TGCAGTGCTAGTGGAGGGATGGAATCACCCCTCCACTTT CSASGGMESPLHF TRBJ1-6 TRBV20-1 NA many
TGTGCCAGCAGCCAAGACACACTACTTGGAGCTTTCTTT CASSQDTLLGAFF TRBJ1-1 TRBV3-1 NA many
TGTGCCAGCAGCTTGCGGGGACTAGCGGGGTCCGGGGAGCTGTTTTTT CASSLRGLAGSGELFF TRBJ2-2 TRBV11-2 TRBD2 NA
TGTGCCAGCAGTGAACACAGCGGGGGCTTGAATGAGCAGTTCTTC CASSEHSGGLNEQFF TRBJ2-1 TRBV6-1 TRBD2 many
TGTGCCAGCAGCGTATCCTTGCGTATCGGGGCGGGGGACACTGAAGCTTTCTTT CASSVSLRIGAGDTEAFF TRBJ1-1 TRBV9 NA many
TGCGCCAGCAGCTTGGGTCGGGGGAGCTCCTACAATGAGCAGTTCTTC CASSLGRGSSYNEQFF TRBJ2-1 TRBV5-1 NA few
TGTGCCAGCAGTTATAGGACTAGCGGGGGGGCGGCGCAGTATTTT CASSYRTSGGAAQYF TRBJ2-3 TRBV6-5 TRBD2 few
TGTGCCAGCAGCCCTGACAGCTCTGGAAACACCATATATTTT CASSPDSSGNTIYF TRBJ1-3 TRBV5-4 NA NA
TGTGCCAGCGAGAGGGGTAAAGGTAGCAATCAGCCCCAGCATTTT CASERGKGSNQPQHF TRBJ1-5 TRBV27 NA few
TGTGCCAGCAGTATTTCGCGGAAGTCAGAGACCCAGTACTTC CASSISRKSETQYF TRBJ2-5 TRBV2 NA few
TGTGCCAGCAGTTTAATAGGGGACTATCAGCCCCAGCATTTT CASSLIGDYQPQHF TRBJ1-5 TRBV12-3/TRBV12-4 NA few
TGTGCCAGCAGCTCTTGGGGCTACACCTTC CASSSWGYTF TRBJ1-2 TRBV7-9 NA once
TGTGCCAGCAGCTTAGCGACAGCAGTCTACGAGCAGTACTTC CASSLATAVYEQYF TRBJ2-7 TRBV7-6 NA NA
TGTGCCAGCAGCCTGATGACAGGGTTTGCGAACATTCAGTACTTC CASSLMTGFANIQYF TRBJ2-4 TRBV7-9 TRBD1 NA
TGTGCCAGCAGCTCTCCCAGCGGGGGGGCAGATACGCAGTATTTT CASSSPSGGADTQYF TRBJ2-3 TRBV7-6 TRBD2 NA
TGTGCCAGCAGGCAGGGGACAGGGGGTTACAATGAGCAGTTCTTC CASRQGTGGYNEQFF TRBJ2-1 TRBV5-5 TRBD1 few
TGTGCCAGCAGCGCCGGGGGAACGTCAGCCTACAATGAGCAGTTCTTC CASSAGGTSAYNEQFF TRBJ2-1 TRBV9 NA NA